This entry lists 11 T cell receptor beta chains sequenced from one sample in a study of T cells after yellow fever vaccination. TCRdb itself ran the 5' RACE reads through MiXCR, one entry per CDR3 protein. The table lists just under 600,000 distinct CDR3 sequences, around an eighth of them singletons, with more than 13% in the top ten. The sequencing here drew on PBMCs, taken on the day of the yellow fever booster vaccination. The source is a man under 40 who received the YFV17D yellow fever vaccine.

For the CDR3, the DNA is TGCAGCGTCGCACTTAACCCGCAGGACAGGGGCGCAGATACGCAGTATTTT. Its protein product is CSVALNPQDRGADTQYF. The genes are TRBV29-1 and TRBJ2-3; TRBD1 aligns across 9 bases. With V trimmed by 6 bases and J by 4 bases, 17 bases remained unmatched. Germline CDR1 reads SQVTM; CDR2 reads ANQGSEA. The CDR3 contains 17 residues.

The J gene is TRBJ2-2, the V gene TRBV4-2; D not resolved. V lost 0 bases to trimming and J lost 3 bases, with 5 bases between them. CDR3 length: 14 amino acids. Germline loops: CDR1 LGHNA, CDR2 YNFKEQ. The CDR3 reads CASSQDWDTGELFF. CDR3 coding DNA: TGTGCCAGCAGCCAAGATTGGGACACCGGGGAGCTGTTTTTT.

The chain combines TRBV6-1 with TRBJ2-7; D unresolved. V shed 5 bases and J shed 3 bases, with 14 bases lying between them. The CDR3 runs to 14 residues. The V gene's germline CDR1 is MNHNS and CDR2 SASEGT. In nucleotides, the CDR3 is TGTGCCAGCAGTACCCGGGTCATGGGCTACGAGCAGTACTTC. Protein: CASSTRVMGYEQYF.

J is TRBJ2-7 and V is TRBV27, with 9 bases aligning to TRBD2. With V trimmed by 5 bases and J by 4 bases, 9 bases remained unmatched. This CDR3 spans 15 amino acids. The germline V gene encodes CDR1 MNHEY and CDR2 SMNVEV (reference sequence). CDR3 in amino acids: CASSGRLAGPYEQYF. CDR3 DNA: TGTGCCAGCAGTGGACGTCTAGCGGGGCCATACGAGCAGTACTTC.

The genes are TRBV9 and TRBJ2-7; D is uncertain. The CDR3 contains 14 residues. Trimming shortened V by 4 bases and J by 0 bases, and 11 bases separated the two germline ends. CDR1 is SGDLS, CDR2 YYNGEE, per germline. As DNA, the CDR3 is TGTGCCAGCAGCATCAGTAGAGTCTCCTACGAGCAGTACTTC. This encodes CASSISRVSYEQYF.

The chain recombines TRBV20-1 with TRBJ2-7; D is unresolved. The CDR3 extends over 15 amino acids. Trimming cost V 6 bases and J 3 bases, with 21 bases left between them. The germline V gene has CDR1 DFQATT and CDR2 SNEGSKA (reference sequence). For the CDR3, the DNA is TGCAGTGCCATTTCAAGTCAGGCGTATCTCTACGAGCAGTACTTC. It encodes CSAISSQAYLYEQYF.

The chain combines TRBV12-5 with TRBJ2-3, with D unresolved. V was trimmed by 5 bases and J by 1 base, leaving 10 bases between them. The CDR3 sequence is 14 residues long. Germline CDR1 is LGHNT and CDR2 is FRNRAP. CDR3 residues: CASGPPAGTDTQYF. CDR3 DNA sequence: TGTGCTAGTGGTCCCCCGGCAGGCACAGATACGCAGTATTTT.

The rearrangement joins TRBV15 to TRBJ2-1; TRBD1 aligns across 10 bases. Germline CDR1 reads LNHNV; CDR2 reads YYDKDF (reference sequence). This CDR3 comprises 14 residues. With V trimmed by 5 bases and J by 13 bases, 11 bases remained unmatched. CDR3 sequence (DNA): TGTGCCACCAGCTGGGGGACAGGGGATCAGAGCCAGTTCTTC. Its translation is CATSWGTGDQSQFF.

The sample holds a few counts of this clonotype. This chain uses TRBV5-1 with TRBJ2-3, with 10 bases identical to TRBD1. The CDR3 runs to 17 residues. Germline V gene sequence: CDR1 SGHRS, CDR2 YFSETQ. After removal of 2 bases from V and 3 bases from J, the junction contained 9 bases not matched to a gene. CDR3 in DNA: TGCGCCAGCAGCTTACTGACCGGGACAGGGGAGACAGATACGCAGTATTTT. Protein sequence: CASSLLTGTGETDTQYF.

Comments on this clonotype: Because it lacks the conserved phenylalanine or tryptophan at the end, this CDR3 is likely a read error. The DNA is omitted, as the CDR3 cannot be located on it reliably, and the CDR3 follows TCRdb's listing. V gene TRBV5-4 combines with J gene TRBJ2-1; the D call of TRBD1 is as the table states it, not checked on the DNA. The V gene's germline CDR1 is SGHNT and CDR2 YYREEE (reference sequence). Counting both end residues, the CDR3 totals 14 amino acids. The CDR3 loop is CASSLDRGQGTTLL.

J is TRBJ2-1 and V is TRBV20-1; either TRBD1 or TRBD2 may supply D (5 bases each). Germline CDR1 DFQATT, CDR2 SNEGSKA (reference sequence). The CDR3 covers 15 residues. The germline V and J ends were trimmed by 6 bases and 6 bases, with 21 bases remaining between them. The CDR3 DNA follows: TGCAGTGCCTTAATTAACGGACATCGGGGCAATGAGCAGTTCTTC. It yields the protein CSALINGHRGNEQFF.